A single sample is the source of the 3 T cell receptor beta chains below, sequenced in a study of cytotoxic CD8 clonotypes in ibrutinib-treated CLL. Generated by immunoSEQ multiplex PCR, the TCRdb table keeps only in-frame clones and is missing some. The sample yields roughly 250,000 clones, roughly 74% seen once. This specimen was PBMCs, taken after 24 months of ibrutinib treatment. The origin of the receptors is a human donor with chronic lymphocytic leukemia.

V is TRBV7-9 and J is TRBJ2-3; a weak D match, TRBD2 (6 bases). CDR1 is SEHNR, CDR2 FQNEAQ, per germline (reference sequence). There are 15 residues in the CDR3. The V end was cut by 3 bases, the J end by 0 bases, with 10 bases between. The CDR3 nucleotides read TGTGCCAGCAGCTTTAGCGGACCTAGCACAGATACGCAGTATTTT. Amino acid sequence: CASSFSGPSTDTQYF.

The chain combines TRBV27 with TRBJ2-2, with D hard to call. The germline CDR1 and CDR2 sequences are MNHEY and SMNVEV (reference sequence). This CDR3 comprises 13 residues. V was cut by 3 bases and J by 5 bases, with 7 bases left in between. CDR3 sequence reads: CASSLGFTGELFF. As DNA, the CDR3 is TGTGCCAGCAGTTTGGGGTTTACCGGGGAGCTGTTTTTT.

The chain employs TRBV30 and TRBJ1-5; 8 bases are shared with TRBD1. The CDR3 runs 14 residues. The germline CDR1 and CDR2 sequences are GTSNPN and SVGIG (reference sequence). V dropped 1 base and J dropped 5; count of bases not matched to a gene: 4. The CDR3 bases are TGTGCCTGGAGTGGGACAGGGAGGGATCAGCCCCAGCATTTT. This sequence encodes CAWSGTGRDQPQHF. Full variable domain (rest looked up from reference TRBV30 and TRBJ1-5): SQTIHQWPATLVQPVGSPLSLECTVEGTSNPNLYWYRQAAGRGLQLLFYSVGIGQISSEVPQNLSASRPQDRQFILSSKKLLLSDSGFYLCAWSGTGRDQPQHFGDGTRLSIL.